This TCR beta chain was identified during a study of radiotherapy plus CTLA-4 blockade in lung cancer. Measured with immunoSEQ multiplex PCR; TCRdb has only the in-frame clones, and not every one. There are roughly 35,000 clones in the sample; about four fifths occur only once, and less than 15% lies in the top ten. A remark on this clone: Its target is not known.

Findings and caveats of the study: Increased serum interferon-beta after radiation also reportedly predicted response strongly. Radiotherapy plus ipilimumab was followed by expansion in blood of tumor-derived TCR clones.

Alongside CTLA-4 blockade with ipilimumab, patients with chemo-refractory metastatic non-small-cell lung cancer received focal radiation. The specimen was peripheral blood, collected from a patient treated with radiotherapy plus ipilimumab. The origin of this receptor is a human donor with non-small cell lung cancer that progressed on radiotherapy plus ipilimumab.

The CDR3 here is CASRERNEKLFF. The CDR3 DNA is TGTGCCAGCAGGGAACGTAATGAAAAACTGTTTTTT. The chain joins TRBV6-5 to TRBJ1-4; D not resolved. The germline V gene encodes CDR1 MNHEY and CDR2 SVGAGI. The length of the CDR3 is 12 residues. The germline V and J ends were trimmed by 6 bases and 4 bases, with 6 bases remaining between them.